The T cell receptor (beta chain) under discussion was sequenced for a study of shared clonotypes between healthy human individuals. Whole-study context: A donor's plate count was three for CD4 naive and three for CD4 memory; CD8 naive had two and CD8 memory one. Whole-study findings and limits: Donors were few, which limited the genetic and exposure-history diversity represented. Apart from blood, nothing was sampled; tissue repertoires likely differ.

Method: immunoSEQ multiplex PCR; TCRdb's copy keeps in-frame clones and lacks some. The repertoire has approximately 980,000 clones, 60% to 85% of them found once; the top ten carry approximately 1.5%. All the donors were Caucasian adults who lived in Nashville, Tennessee. On this clone itself: Its matching antigen is unknown.

Germline CDR1 and CDR2: SGHDN and FVKESK. The length of the CDR3 is 17 residues. V was trimmed by 4 bases and J by 3 bases, leaving 22 bases between them. The origin of this receptor is a man aged 18 to 29 in good health. The material sequenced was memory CD4+ T cells sorted from blood. Regarding subset: CD45RA-negative fraction. This chain links TRBV14 with TRBJ2-7, with D possibly called TRBD1 or TRBD2 (7 bases each). The CDR3 here is CASSPMGGGGSIYEQYF. The CDR3 DNA is TGTGCCAGCAGCCCCATGGGGGGAGGGGGCTCTATCTACGAGCAGTACTTC.